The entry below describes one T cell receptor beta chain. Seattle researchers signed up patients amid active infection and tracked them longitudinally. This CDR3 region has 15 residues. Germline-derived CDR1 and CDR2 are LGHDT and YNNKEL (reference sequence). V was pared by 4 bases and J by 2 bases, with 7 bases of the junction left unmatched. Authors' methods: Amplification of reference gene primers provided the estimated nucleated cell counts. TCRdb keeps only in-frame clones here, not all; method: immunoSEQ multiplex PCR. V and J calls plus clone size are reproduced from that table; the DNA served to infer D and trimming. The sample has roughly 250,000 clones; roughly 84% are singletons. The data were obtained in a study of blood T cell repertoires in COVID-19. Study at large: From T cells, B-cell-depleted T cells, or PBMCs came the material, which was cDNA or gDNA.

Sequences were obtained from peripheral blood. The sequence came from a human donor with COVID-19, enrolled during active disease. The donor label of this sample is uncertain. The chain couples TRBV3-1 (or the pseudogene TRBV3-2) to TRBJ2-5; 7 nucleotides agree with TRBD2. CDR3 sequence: CASSPLGAGQETQYF. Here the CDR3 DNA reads TGTGCCAGCAGCCCTTTGGGAGCGGGACAAGAGACCCAGTACTTC.